The rows below give T cell receptor beta chains drawn from one sample of a study of blood T cells in healthy people across ages. Using its own MiXCR run on the 5' RACE reads, TCRdb lists one record per CDR3 protein. The repertoire holds around 790,000 distinct CDR3 sequences, with under 55% as singletons. Sequencing input: blood. These receptors all come from a man between 60 and 70 years old in good health. CDR3s include the opening cysteine and the closing phenylalanine or tryptophan. Fields, in order: J gene, V gene, D gene, clone size, CDR3 protein, CDR3 DNA. The D gene is left open where the match is weak. For some rows the clone size is stated as once, few or many, or as a class when expanded; others skip it.

j_call: TRBJ2-7; v_call: TRBV20-1; d_call: TRBD2; clone_size: .; cdr3_aa: CSARDPKRGGYEQYF; cdr3_nt: TGCAGTGCTAGAGACCCCAAGCGGGGGGGCTACGAGCAGTACTTC
j_call: TRBJ2-7; v_call: TRBV4-3; d_call: .; clone_size: .; cdr3_aa: CASSQDWGANEQYF; cdr3_nt: TGCGCCAGCAGCCAAGATTGGGGGGCGAACGAGCAGTACTTC
j_call: TRBJ2-7; v_call: TRBV5-8; d_call: TRBD2; clone_size: few; cdr3_aa: CASSGLAGDEQYF; cdr3_nt: TGTGCCAGCAGCGGTCTTGCGGGAGACGAGCAGTACTTC
j_call: TRBJ2-5; v_call: TRBV7-9; d_call: TRBD1; clone_size: .; cdr3_aa: CVSSFRTGQETQYF; cdr3_nt: TGTGTCAGCAGCTTCCGGACAGGGCAAGAGACCCAGTACTTC
j_call: TRBJ2-5; v_call: TRBV4-3; d_call: .; clone_size: .; cdr3_aa: CASSQVFGGGETQYF; cdr3_nt: TGCGCCAGCAGCCAAGTGTTCGGGGGAGGAGAGACCCAGTACTTC
j_call: TRBJ2-1; v_call: TRBV3-1; d_call: .; clone_size: .; cdr3_aa: CASSPEGGARLEQFF; cdr3_nt: TGTGCCAGCAGCCCCGAGGGGGGGGCGCGGCTGGAGCAGTTCTTC
j_call: TRBJ2-5; v_call: TRBV2; d_call: .; clone_size: .; cdr3_aa: CASSEDSYQETQYF; cdr3_nt: TGTGCCAGCAGTGAGGACTCTTACCAAGAGACCCAGTACTTC
j_call: TRBJ1-5; v_call: TRBV2; d_call: .; clone_size: .; cdr3_aa: CASRGGPGQPQHF; cdr3_nt: TGTGCCAGTCGTGGGGGGCCAGGTCAGCCCCAGCATTTT
j_call: TRBJ2-5; v_call: TRBV5-1; d_call: .; clone_size: .; cdr3_aa: CASSRDQGKETQYF; cdr3_nt: TGCGCCAGCAGCCGGGACCAGGGGAAAGAGACCCAGTACTTC
j_call: TRBJ1-1; v_call: TRBV28; d_call: .; clone_size: .; cdr3_aa: CASSFHQDTEAFF; cdr3_nt: TGTGCCAGCAGTTTTCACCAGGACACTGAAGCTTTCTTT
j_call: TRBJ1-1; v_call: TRBV5-1; d_call: TRBD1; clone_size: .; cdr3_aa: CASSPSPGQYPEAFF; cdr3_nt: TGCGCCAGCAGCCCGAGCCCGGGACAGTACCCTGAAGCTTTCTTT
j_call: TRBJ2-1; v_call: TRBV9; d_call: .; clone_size: .; cdr3_aa: CASSSTEQYYNEQFF; cdr3_nt: TGTGCCAGCAGTTCGACAGAGCAGTACTACAATGAGCAGTTCTTC
j_call: TRBJ1-1; v_call: TRBV20-1; d_call: .; clone_size: .; cdr3_aa: CSATMGNTEAFF; cdr3_nt: TGCAGTGCGACGATGGGGAACACTGAAGCTTTCTTT
j_call: TRBJ1-4; v_call: TRBV20-1; d_call: .; clone_size: .; cdr3_aa: CSARPGTDDNEKLFF; cdr3_nt: TGCAGTGCTAGACCCGGGACTGATGATAATGAAAAACTGTTTTTT
j_call: TRBJ2-1; v_call: TRBV3-1; d_call: .; clone_size: .; cdr3_aa: CASSQDPGQPEQFF; cdr3_nt: TGTGCCAGCAGCCAAGATCCGGGGCAGCCTGAGCAGTTCTTC
j_call: TRBJ2-4; v_call: TRBV20-1; d_call: .; clone_size: .; cdr3_aa: CSARVGPENIQYF; cdr3_nt: TGCAGTGCTAGAGTGGGCCCCGAAAACATTCAGTACTTC
j_call: TRBJ2-1; v_call: TRBV20-1; d_call: .; clone_size: .; cdr3_aa: CSARDVAGTQFF; cdr3_nt: TGCAGTGCTAGAGACGTGGCGGGGACGCAGTTCTTC
j_call: TRBJ2-1; v_call: TRBV5-4; d_call: .; clone_size: .; cdr3_aa: CASSFYSAGNEQFF; cdr3_nt: TGTGCCAGCAGTTTCTACTCGGCGGGCAATGAGCAGTTCTTC
j_call: TRBJ2-7; v_call: TRBV5-1; d_call: .; clone_size: .; cdr3_aa: CASSRGGLYEQYF; cdr3_nt: TGCGCCAGCAGCCGAGGGGGGCTCTACGAGCAGTACTTC
j_call: TRBJ2-7; v_call: TRBV30; d_call: .; clone_size: .; cdr3_aa: CAWSVGKSYEQYF; cdr3_nt: TGTGCCTGGAGTGTAGGGAAGAGCTACGAGCAGTACTTC
j_call: TRBJ2-3; v_call: TRBV18; d_call: .; clone_size: .; cdr3_aa: CAGRGSGDTQYF; cdr3_nt: TGTGCCGGGCGGGGATCCGGGGATACGCAGTATTTT
j_call: TRBJ2-1; v_call: TRBV27; d_call: .; clone_size: .; cdr3_aa: CASSLWSGDNEQFF; cdr3_nt: TGTGCCAGCAGTTTATGGTCGGGAGACAATGAGCAGTTCTTC
j_call: TRBJ2-1; v_call: TRBV5-6; d_call: .; clone_size: few; cdr3_aa: CASSLRPLQPREQFF; cdr3_nt: TGTGCCAGCAGCCTTAGGCCCCTCCAGCCGAGAGAGCAGTTCTTC
j_call: TRBJ2-5; v_call: TRBV7-7; d_call: TRBD1; clone_size: .; cdr3_aa: CASSPDRGEGETQYF; cdr3_nt: TGTGCTAGCAGCCCTGACAGGGGAGAGGGGGAGACCCAGTACTTC
j_call: TRBJ2-2; v_call: TRBV20-1; d_call: TRBD1; clone_size: .; cdr3_aa: CSARDFRLGGSDTGELFF; cdr3_nt: TGCAGTGCTAGAGATTTTCGATTAGGGGGCTCGGACACCGGGGAGCTGTTTTTT
j_call: TRBJ2-1; v_call: TRBV15; d_call: .; clone_size: .; cdr3_aa: CATTLGSYNEQFF; cdr3_nt: TGTGCCACTACCTTGGGCTCCTACAATGAGCAGTTCTTC
j_call: TRBJ2-5; v_call: TRBV6-2/TRBV6-3; d_call: .; clone_size: .; cdr3_aa: CASSWIGGVREQYF; cdr3_nt: TGTGCCAGCAGTTGGATCGGTGGGGTTAGGGAGCAGTACTTC
j_call: TRBJ2-1; v_call: TRBV20-1; d_call: TRBD1; clone_size: .; cdr3_aa: CSARGTGGALNEQFF; cdr3_nt: TGCAGTGCTAGAGGTACAGGGGGCGCGCTCAATGAGCAGTTCTTC